Presented here are 32 T cell receptor beta chains from one specimen sequenced in a study of beta chain features in type 1 diabetes. Expressed TCRB transcripts got sequenced, as all isolated RNA was reverse transcribed. Data came from immunoSEQ multiplex PCR; TCRdb stores just in-frame clones and leaves some out. The top ten hold about 0.93% of the sample, which has under 350,000 clones, about 7.8% seen once. Input material: central memory CD4+ T cells from blood. These receptor sequences come from a woman aged 18-29 years in good health.

V usage is TRBV2 and J usage is TRBJ2-1; either TRBD1 or TRBD2 may supply D (7 bases each). Germline V gene data show CDR1 as SNHLY and CDR2 as FYNNEI. The ends were cut back, 6 bases at V and 9 bases at J, with 9 bases in the middle. The CDR3 is made up of 11 amino acids. CDR3 in amino acids: CASSRGGEQFF. In DNA form, the CDR3 reads TGTGCCAGCAGCAGGGGGGGTGAGCAGTTCTTC.

This clone occurred many times. The chain has TRBV15 and TRBJ1-1; unclear D gene. CDR1 is LNHNV and CDR2 is YYDKDF in the germline V gene (reference sequence). Trimming removed 4 bases at V and 2 bases at J, with 5 bases between. This CDR3 comprises 12 residues. The DNA for the CDR3 is TGTGCCACCAGCACCCAAAACACTGAAGCTTTCTTT. Its protein is CATSTQNTEAFF.

The V gene is TRBV7-6, the J gene TRBJ2-5, with 8 bases aligning to TRBD2. Germline trimming cut 1 base from V and 3 bases from J; bases unmatched to any gene: 4. Looked up from germline, CDR1 is SGHVS and CDR2 is FNYEAQ. CDR3 size: 15 residues. The DNA for the CDR3 is TGTGCCAGCAGCTTAGTGGGACTAGGGAAAGAGACCCAGTACTTC. It yields the protein CASSLVGLGKETQYF.

This clone has at least ten counts. This chain joins TRBV7-2 and TRBJ1-2; 8 bases map to TRBD1. V dropped 4 bases and J dropped 3; count of bases not matched to a gene: 10. Germline V gene data show CDR1 as SGHTA and CDR2 as FQGNSA. The CDR3 sequence is 16 residues long. CDR3 sequence reads: CASSSRTGWGHYGYTF. DNA for the CDR3: TGTGCCAGCAGCTCACGGACAGGGTGGGGTCACTATGGCTACACCTTC.

The chain combines TRBV15 with TRBJ1-4; possible D gene TRBD1, 6 bases. The CDR3 runs to 14 residues. Trimming left V 5 bases short and J 8 bases short, with 15 bases between. Germline assignment: CDR1 LNHNV and CDR2 YYDKDF (reference sequence). CDR3 residues: CATSPGAALEKLFF. CDR3 sequence (DNA): TGTGCCACCAGCCCGGGGGCAGCCCTCGAAAAACTGTTTTTT. Full variable domain (rest looked up from reference TRBV15 and TRBJ1-4): DAMVIQNPRYQVTQFGKPVTLSCSQTLNHNVMYWYQQKSSQAPKLLFHYYDKDFNNEADTPDNFQSRRPNTSFCFLDIRSPGLGDTAMYLCATSPGAALEKLFFGSGTQLSVL.

This chain uses TRBV19 with TRBJ1-2; D is uncertain. V gave up 1 base and J gave up 1 base, with 13 bases separating them. The germline gives CDR1 LNHDA, CDR2 SQIVND (reference sequence). The CDR3 totals 16 residues. The CDR3 loop reads CASSIVGLPSNYGYTF. In nucleotides, the CDR3 is TGTGCCAGTAGTATAGTAGGACTGCCTAGTAACTATGGCTACACCTTC.

This clone was found a few times. The genes are TRBV4-2 and TRBJ2-5; the D is unclear. CDR1 and CDR2 (germline): LGHNA, YNFKEQ. The CDR3 consists of 13 residues. Trimming pared 4 bases from V and 1 base from J, leaving 7 bases between. Here the CDR3 reads CASSRRFQETQYF. Here the CDR3 DNA reads TGTGCCAGCAGCCGACGTTTCCAAGAGACCCAGTACTTC.

As regards this clone: The sample holds other DNA sequences that translate to the same CDR3. The CDR3 region has the DNA TGTGCCAGCTCCGAGGGACAGAACACTGAAGCTTTCTTT. It translates to CASSEGQNTEAFF. The chain uses TRBV18 and TRBJ1-1; possible D gene TRBD1, 6 bases. Germline lookup yields CDR1 KGHSH and CDR2 LQKENI. Trimming took 6 bases from V and 1 from J, leaving 9 bases between them. This CDR3 is 13 amino acids long.

V usage is TRBV19 and J usage is TRBJ2-7; D remains ambiguous. This CDR3 has 15 residues. V gave up 5 bases and J gave up 6 bases, with 20 bases separating them. Germline CDR1 LNHDA, CDR2 SQIVND (reference sequence). For the CDR3, the DNA is TGTGCCAGTAGTTCCCAGGTATCCCCCCTCGGCGAGCAGTACTTC. Translated, it gives CASSSQVSPLGEQYF.

The sample holds many counts of this clone. The gene calls are TRBV5-1 and TRBJ1-1, with TRBD1 as a possible D gene (5 bases). This CDR3 contains 14 residues. V shed 1 base and J shed 5 bases, with 12 bases lying between them. Germline lookup yields CDR1 SGHRS and CDR2 YFSETQ. In DNA form, the CDR3 reads TGCGCCAGCAGCTTGTCAGGGCGGGGGACTGAAGCTTTCTTT. It yields the protein CASSLSGRGTEAFF.

The V and J genes are TRBV5-1 and TRBJ1-1; 7 bases line up with TRBD1. CDR1 and CDR2 from the germline V gene are SGHRS and YFSETQ. J gave up 0 bases and V 4 bases, and 12 bases lay outside the gene matches. The CDR3 is 17 residues long. The CDR3 DNA is TGCGCCAGCAGCGAATACCGGGACAGCTTCATGAACACTGAAGCTTTCTTT. Its translation: CASSEYRDSFMNTEAFF. The full variable domain, completed using reference TRBV5-1 and TRBJ1-1, is KAGVTQTPRYLIKTRGQQVTLSCSPISGHRSVSWYQQTPGQGLQFLFEYFSETQRNKGNFPGRFSGRQFSNSRSEMNVSTLELGDSALYLCASSEYRDSFMNTEAFFGQGTRLTVV.

This clone was recorded a few times. The chain joins TRBV6-5 to TRBJ2-1; TRBD2 matches at 11 bases. V was clipped by 6 bases and J by 8 bases; unmatched bases: 9. CDR3 size: 15 residues. Germline V gene lookup returns CDR1 MNHEY and CDR2 SVGAGI. The CDR3 region is CASRDLAGGYHEQFF. CDR3 bases: TGTGCCAGCAGGGACTTAGCGGGAGGGTACCATGAGCAGTTCTTC.

This clone was observed many times. The V call is TRBV27, the J call TRBJ2-1; D is perhaps TRBD2 (6 bases). Germline loops: CDR1 MNHEY, CDR2 SMNVEV (reference sequence). Trimming took off 3 bases at V and 7 bases at J, with 13 bases between the two ends. CDR3 length: 14 residues. The CDR3 DNA sequence: TGTGCCAGCAGTTTCCTAGCGATCAGGAATGAGCAGTTCTTC. It specifies CASSFLAIRNEQFF.

V gene TRBV7-2 combines with J gene TRBJ2-5; no firm D call. Trimming shortened V by 5 bases and J by 2 bases, and 9 bases separated the two germline ends. The V gene's germline CDR1 is SGHTA and CDR2 FQGNSA. This CDR3 comprises 13 residues. The CDR3 nucleotides are TGTGCCAGCAGCCCGAGAGGACAAGAGACCCAGTACTTC. Translated, it gives CASSPRGQETQYF.

J is TRBJ1-2 and V is TRBV25-1; 10 bases agree with TRBD1. This CDR3 contains 15 residues. V shed 2 bases and J 8 bases; nucleotides not matched to a gene: 8. CDR1 is MGHDK, CDR2 SYGVNS, per germline. The CDR3 DNA is TGTGCCAGCAGTGAAGGTCGACAGGGGGCGGGCGGCTACACCTTC. It translates to CASSEGRQGAGGYTF.

This clone was seen only a few times. The chain is built from TRBV7-2 and TRBJ2-3, with TRBD2 matching over 7 bases. Germline V gene data show CDR1 as SGHTA and CDR2 as FQGNSA. CDR3 length: 16 residues. With V trimmed by 3 bases and J by 2 bases, 8 bases remained unmatched. CDR3 sequence: CASSLGKAGNTDTQYF. CDR3 nucleotide sequence: TGTGCCAGCAGCTTGGGAAAAGCGGGGAACACAGATACGCAGTATTTT.

This clone was seen more than once but under ten times. The rearrangement uses TRBV6-5 and TRBJ1-1; D uncertain. The CDR3 spans 13 residues. The V and J ends lost 3 bases and 3 bases respectively, with 8 bases between them. Germline CDR1 MNHEY, CDR2 SVGAGI. For the CDR3, the DNA is TGTGCCAGCAGTTATCGGACGTACACTGAAGCTTTCTTT. It encodes CASSYRTYTEAFF.

This chain links TRBV13 with TRBJ1-2; D is ambiguous. Looked up from germline, CDR1 is PRHDT and CDR2 is FYEKMQ (reference sequence). The CDR3 sequence is 13 residues long. Deletions cut 0 bases from V and 3 bases from J, with 5 bases between. Written as DNA, the CDR3 is TGTGCCAGCAGCTTAGGGGAGTACTATGGCTACACCTTC. Protein: CASSLGEYYGYTF.

V gene TRBV7-8 combines with J gene TRBJ1-5; weak D call: TRBD1 (5 bases). The V end lost 2 bases, the J end lost 0 bases, and 5 bases lay between the germline ends. The CDR3 spans 14 residues. The germline V gene has CDR1 SGHVS and CDR2 FQNEAQ. CDR3 nucleotide sequence: TGTGCCAGCAGCTTACAGGGTAGCAATCAGCCCCAGCATTTT. Its translation is CASSLQGSNQPQHF. The full variable domain, with the rest looked up from reference TRBV7-8 and TRBJ1-5, is GAGVSQSPRYKVAKRGQDVALRCDPISGHVSLFWYQQALGQGPEFLTYFQNEAQLDKSGLPSDRFFAERPEGSVSTLKIQRTQQEDSAVYLCASSLQGSNQPQHFGDGTRLSIL.

This clone was recorded a few times. The V and J genes are TRBV7-9 and TRBJ1-2; D gene unclear. The CDR3 extends over 16 amino acids. Germline CDR1 and CDR2: SEHNR and FQNEAQ (reference sequence). V was cut by 5 bases and J by 7 bases, with 23 bases left in between. CDR3 DNA sequence: TGTGCCAGCAGCGATCCCAAGGGTTCATCCAGCGGTGGCTACACCTTC. Encoded protein: CASSDPKGSSSGGYTF.

This sequence joins TRBV6-5 and TRBJ2-1; D may match TRBD1 or TRBD2 (5 bases each). V lost 4 bases to trimming and J lost 2 bases, with 12 bases between them. CDR3 length: 15 amino acids. Germline values: CDR1 MNHEY, CDR2 SVGAGI. The CDR3 nucleotides are TGTGCCAGCAGTTGGGGGACGTATGCCTACAATGAGCAGTTCTTC. It codes for CASSWGTYAYNEQFF.

This clone was detected a few times. This chain links TRBV11-3 with TRBJ1-3; D perhaps matches TRBD1 (5 bases). CDR3 length equals 14 residues. The V gene lost 4 bases and the J gene lost 7 bases, with 14 bases spanning the gap. Germline-derived CDR1 and CDR2 are SGHNT and YENEEA. CDR3 in amino acids: CASSSTWGSNTIYF. As DNA, the CDR3 is TGTGCCAGCAGCTCAACGTGGGGGTCCAACACCATATATTTT. The variable domain in full, completed from reference TRBV11-3 and TRBJ1-3, reads EAGVVQSPRYKIIEKKQPVAFWCNPISGHNTLYWYLQNLGQGPELLIRYENEEAVDDSQLPKDRFSAERLKGVDSTLKIQPAELGDSAVYLCASSSTWGSNTIYFGEGSWLTVV.

The CDR3 DNA is TGCGCCAGCAGCCAAGACCTGACAGGGATCGGATCACCCCTCCACTTT. It yields the protein CASSQDLTGIGSPLHF. The J gene is TRBJ1-6, the V gene TRBV4-1; 7 positions agree with TRBD1. This CDR3 region has 16 residues. After removal of 0 bases from V and 10 bases from J, the junction contained 9 bases not matched to a gene. Germline V gene data show CDR1 as MGHRA and CDR2 as YSYEKL.

This clone has only a few counts. V gene TRBV18 combines with J gene TRBJ2-5; 9 bases match TRBD1. The ends lost 4 bases at V and 3 bases at J; junction bases unmatched: 3. From germline, CDR1 is KGHSH and CDR2 LQKENI. There are 14 residues in the CDR3. CDR3 bases: TGTGCCAGCTCACTAGGGACAGGGAAAGAGACCCAGTACTTC. Protein: CASSLGTGKETQYF.

The table lists this clone with a few counts. The V gene is TRBV7-3, the J gene TRBJ2-1; TRBD2 agrees at 11 bases. The trim removed 5 bases at V and 8 bases at J, leaving 14 bases unmatched. From germline, CDR1 is SGHTA and CDR2 FQGTGA. This CDR3 contains 17 residues. The chain's CDR3 is CASSKYMGLAEVDEQFF. The CDR3, as DNA: TGTGCCAGCAGCAAATATATGGGACTAGCGGAGGTGGATGAGCAGTTCTTC.

This clone was seen only a few times. The chain has TRBV4-2 and TRBJ2-7; D may be TRBD1 (5 bases). The germline V gene has CDR1 LGHNA and CDR2 YNFKEQ. This CDR3 region has 14 residues. The germline V and J ends were trimmed by 5 bases and 0 bases, with 11 bases remaining between them. In DNA form, the CDR3 reads TGTGCCAGCAGCTTGGGGCAGGGCTCCTACGAGCAGTACTTC. Protein product: CASSLGQGSYEQYF.

This clone was observed a few times. V and J are TRBV7-2 and TRBJ2-4; 7 nucleotides line up with TRBD1. The CDR3 is made up of 12 amino acids. Germline V gene sequence: CDR1 SGHTA, CDR2 FQGNSA. V shed 4 bases, J shed 15 bases, and the junction held 9 bases outside the gene matches. As DNA, the CDR3 is TGTGCCAGCAGCTCGCGAGACAGGGAAGGGTACTTC. Encoded protein: CASSSRDREGYF.

This clone was found a few times. This CDR3 reads CARTGGGEEAFF. CDR3 DNA sequence: TGTGCCCGGACAGGGGGCGGGGAAGAAGCTTTCTTT. The V and J genes are TRBV30 and TRBJ1-1; 11 bases line up with TRBD1. The CDR3 totals 12 residues. With V trimmed by 8 bases and J by 8 bases, 7 bases remained unmatched. CDR1 and CDR2 from the germline V gene are GTSNPN and SVGIG (reference sequence).

This clone was counted a few times. CDR3 region: CASSPAGTNSYEQYV. The CDR3 coding sequence is TGTGCCAGCAGTCCGGCCGGGACCAACTCCTACGAGCAGTACGTC. The V gene is TRBV7-2, the J gene TRBJ2-7, with D perhaps matching TRBD1 or TRBD2 (5 bases each). The CDR3 loop spans 15 amino acids. In germline, CDR1 is SGHTA, CDR2 FQGNSA. V lost 6 bases and J lost 0, with 15 bases in between.

This clone was counted ten times or more. The chain recombines TRBV28 with TRBJ2-1; 7 bases align to TRBD1. J was trimmed by 10 bases and V by 6 bases; bases with no gene match: 3. The CDR3 totals 11 residues. Looked up from germline, CDR1 is MDHEN and CDR2 is SYDVKM. The CDR3: CASSRGYEQFF. CDR3 DNA sequence: TGTGCCAGCAGCAGGGGGTACGAGCAGTTCTTC.

This clone has just a few counts. The genes are TRBV7-9 and TRBJ2-3, with D unresolved. This CDR3 spans 13 amino acids. V lost 4 bases, J lost 2 bases, and 7 bases lay in between. Germline assignment: CDR1 SEHNR and CDR2 FQNEAQ (reference sequence). The CDR3 here is CASSSPNTDTQYF. CDR3 sequence (DNA): TGTGCCAGCAGCTCCCCCAACACAGATACGCAGTATTTT.

This clone appeared a few times. The chain couples TRBV19 to TRBJ1-2; 8 nucleotides align to TRBD1. There are 14 residues in the CDR3. With 3 bases clipped from V and 6 bases from J, the junction kept 6 bases outside the gene matches. Germline V lookup: CDR1 LNHDA, CDR2 SQIVND (reference sequence). This CDR3 reads CASSIRDRSNGYTF. The CDR3 DNA reads as TGTGCCAGTAGTATCCGGGACAGGAGCAATGGCTACACCTTC.